This T cell receptor beta chain is drawn from a study of memory CD8 T cells in hepatitis C reinfection. Trimming cost V 0 bases and J 6 bases, with 11 bases left between them. The CDR3 length is 14 residues. Per germline, CDR1 MNHNY and CDR2 SVGAGI (reference sequence). Profiling relied on immunoSEQ multiplex PCR, and the TCRdb table lists in-frame clones only, not all of them. This sample has fewer than 50,000 clones, with approximately 90% found just once. Time point in this sample: peak reinfection, 3 to 8 weeks after reinfection detection. The sorted cells went straight to TCR sequencing with no prior in vitro expansion. Control naive CD8 T cells came from a couple of donors at all three reinfection time points.

Material for sequencing was naive CD8+ T cells sorted from blood. The receptor comes from a man aged 18 to 35 with hepatitis C virus infection. This chain links TRBV6-6 with TRBJ1-2, with D tentatively TRBD1 (5 bases). CDR3 residues: CASSYSSGLDGYTF. CDR3 sequence (DNA): TGTGCCAGCAGTTACTCGTCAGGGCTCGATGGCTACACCTTC.